This T cell receptor beta chain was retrieved from a study of T cell responses to AZD1222 COVID-19 vaccine. Study-level points and caveats: Increased Spike-specific TCR breadth and depth were observed after two AZD1222 doses.

Germline values: CDR1 ENHRY, CDR2 SYGVKD. Trimming pared 5 bases from V and 2 bases from J, leaving 16 bases between. The CDR3 spans 16 residues. Assay used: immunoSEQ multiplex PCR; TCRdb lists only in-frame clones, some missing. The top ten clones hold 6.2% of a sample with roughly 120,000 clones, roughly 84% of them seen once. As concerns this clone: Its specificity is not known.

The origin of this receptor is an adult in good health. This chain joins TRBV10-3 and TRBJ1-3; maybe TRBD1 (6 bases). The sample here was peripheral blood, taken on day 0 of AZD1222 vaccination. CDR3 protein: CAISRRFRDTGNTIYF. In DNA form, the CDR3 reads TGTGCCATCAGTCGGCGCTTCCGGGACACTGGAAACACCATATATTTT.